Included here is one TCR beta chain sequence, with context. Isolated RNA was reverse transcribed into cDNA used as the sequencing template. Some clones are missing from TCRdb's copy, which holds only in-frame ones; the method was immunoSEQ multiplex PCR. The data show approximately 140,000 clones, around 87% seen once. V was shortened by 2 bases and J by 7 bases, with 12 bases between the two germline ends. CDR1 is MNHEY, CDR2 SVGAGI, per germline. This CDR3 comprises 14 residues. This sample is part of a study of CD8+ T cells in alopecia areata. The rearrangement joins TRBV6-5 to TRBJ2-1; possibly TRBD2 for D (5 bases). The source was CD8+ T cells sorted from blood, collected at week 0. The origin of this receptor is a human donor with alopecia areata. This CDR3 is CASSYTRTLNEQFF. The CDR3 DNA sequence: TGTGCCAGCAGTTACACCCGGACTCTTAATGAGCAGTTCTTC.